This T cell receptor beta chain originates from a study of regulatory T cells in long-lasting Graves disease. J was trimmed by 8 bases and V by 1 base; bases with no gene match: 11. There are 15 residues in the CDR3. Germline-derived CDR1 and CDR2 are GTSNPN and SVGIG (reference sequence). HTBI primers from iRepertoire and Arm-PCR of CDR3 regions yielded the TCR beta libraries. TCRdb analysed the multiplex PCR reads with MiXCR anew, one entry per CDR3 protein. Of hundreds of thousands of distinct CDR3 sequences listed, over 15% are singletons. Time point in this sample: newly diagnosed GD, antithyroid drugs for less than 3 months. RNA isolated from PBMCs was used to make the TCR library. In its sample, this clonotype was seen many times.

The sequence was collected from a female donor with Graves disease. The J gene is TRBJ2-1, the V gene TRBV30; 7 bases match TRBD2. This specimen was peripheral blood mononuclear cells (PBMCs), taken at new diagnosis, from a patient treated with antithyroid drugs. The CDR3 DNA reads TGTGCCTGGAGTGGATCGGCGGGAGTAGTCGATGAGCAGTTCTTC. Its protein is CAWSGSAGVVDEQFF.